This T cell receptor beta chain was sequenced for a study of radiation and T cells in renal cell carcinoma. Clones were sequenced by immunoSEQ multiplex PCR, and TCRdb holds only the in-frame ones, with some missing. Of some 150,000 clones in the sample, approximately 86% were seen once. In the case of this clone: Its antigen is unidentified.

Time point noted: blood 4 weeks post-SBRT, at nephrectomy. Regarding treatment: 15 Gy SBRT to primary tumor, nephrectomy 4 weeks later. Nephrectomy followed 15 Gy stereotactic body radiation by 4 weeks. Broader study findings: Without pretreatment biopsies, baseline tumor clonotype presence was undetermined.

This sample comprised blood, obtained from a patient whose treatment included radiotherapy and nephrectomy. The sequence came from a woman in her forties or fifties with renal cell carcinoma.

The CDR3 DNA is TGTGCCAGCAGCCCTCAGGGTTACTATGGCTACACCTTC. Its protein product is CASSPQGYYGYTF. The rearrangement links TRBV7-2 to TRBJ1-2; tentatively, D is TRBD1 (5 bases). The CDR3 is made up of 13 amino acids. Trimming took off 5 bases at V and 3 bases at J, with 10 bases between the two ends. Germline V gene lookup returns CDR1 SGHTA and CDR2 FQGNSA.